This is a list of T cell receptor beta chains from one sample in a study of T cell clonotyping in hematopoietic cell transplantation. Only in-frame clones appear in the TCRdb table, and some are missing; sequencing was by immunoSEQ multiplex PCR. The top ten hold 9.5% to 10% of the sample, which has about 15,000 clones, around three fifths seen once. Specimen: PBMCs. The source of these receptors is a human donor who either received an allogeneic hematopoietic cell transplant for a myeloid malignancy or was a related donor (not recorded which). Some clones in this sample may be carry-over from other donors' samples. Each CDR3 is given with its conserved first and last residue. D genes are given only for firm matches. Expanded clones are given a class, and other clones once, few, many or no size at all.

d_gene	v_gene	j_gene	abundance	CDR3aa	CDR3nt
.	TRBV5-6	TRBJ2-7	.	CASSSDTYEQYF	TGTGCCAGCAGCTCCGACACCTACGAGCAGTACTTC
.	TRBV5-6	TRBJ2-7	once	CASSLPGVGPLYEQYF	TGTGCCAGCAGCTTGCCGGGTGTGGGACCTCTCTACGAGCAGTACTTC
.	TRBV30	TRBJ1-4	.	CAWEPSGWGDWDEKLFF	TGTGCCTGGGAGCCTTCGGGGTGGGGAGACTGGGATGAAAAACTGTTTTTT
.	TRBV6-4	TRBJ1-5	.	CASSDEGRQQPQHF	TGTGCCAGCAGTGACGAGGGGCGTCAGCAGCCCCAGCATTTT
.	TRBV9	TRBJ2-2	medium-sized	CASSPEGGDTGELFF	TGTGCCAGCAGCCCAGAGGGCGGAGACACCGGGGAGCTGTTTTTT
TRBD1	TRBV6-1	TRBJ1-2	.	CASSRTGDNYGYTF	TGTGCCAGCTCCAGGACAGGGGATAACTATGGCTACACCTTC
TRBD1	TRBV5-6	TRBJ1-2	.	CASSGGTGGTYGYTF	TGTGCCAGCAGCGGGGGGACAGGGGGGACCTATGGCTACACCTTC
.	TRBV30	TRBJ1-1	.	CAWQPGFMNTEAFF	TGTGCCTGGCAGCCAGGGTTCATGAACACTGAAGCTTTCTTT
TRBD1	TRBV6-5	TRBJ1-6	.	CASGGTGVSPLHF	TGTGCCAGTGGGGGGACAGGGGTTTCACCCCTCCACTTT
.	TRBV28	TRBJ1-1	few	CASSLGGGVTEAFF	TGTGCCAGCAGTTTGGGGGGGGGCGTCACTGAAGCTTTCTTT
.	TRBV27	TRBJ1-1	.	CASSHKKAFF	TGTGCCAGCTCTCACAAAAAAGCTTTCTTT
.	TRBV30	TRBJ1-3	.	CAWSPHVGNTIYF	TGTGCCTGGAGTCCCCACGTTGGAAACACCATATATTTT
TRBD2	TRBV2	TRBJ2-5	.	CASSRSSNWGTSGQQETQYF	TGTGCCAGCAGTAGAAGCTCAAATTGGGGGACTAGCGGCCAACAAGAGACCCAGTACTTC
TRBD1	TRBV6-5	TRBJ1-5	.	CASRSGGGQPQHF	TGTGCCAGCAGGTCAGGGGGAGGGCAGCCCCAGCATTTT
.	TRBV27	TRBJ1-5	.	CASSFLDQPQHF	TGTGCCAGCAGTTTCCTGGATCAGCCCCAGCATTTT
TRBD1	TRBV6-6	TRBJ2-2	.	CASSLDRVGTGELFF	TGTGCCAGCAGCCTGGACAGGGTTGGAACCGGGGAGCTGTTTTTT
.	TRBV7-9	TRBJ1-2	once	CASSGDISYGYTF	TGTGCCAGCAGCGGGGACATTTCCTATGGCTACACCTTC
TRBD1	TRBV30	TRBJ2-7	.	CAWTGSTGPYEQYF	TGTGCCTGGACCGGATCGACAGGGCCCTACGAGCAGTACTTC
.	TRBV6-5	TRBJ1-1	.	CASIRGTGATEAFF	TGTGCCAGCATCCGCGGGACCGGGGCAACTGAAGCTTTCTTT
.	TRBV19	TRBJ1-5	.	CASSIALPMGGNNQPQHF	TGTGCCAGTAGTATAGCCCTCCCAATGGGGGGAAACAATCAGCCCCAGCATTTT
.	TRBV30	TRBJ2-3	.	CAWRGAEGKYDTQYF	TGTGCCTGGAGAGGCGCAGAGGGGAAGTATGATACGCAGTATTTT
.	TRBV4-2	TRBJ1-2	.	CASSQVQGSGYTF	TGTGCCAGCAGCCAAGTCCAGGGTTCTGGCTACACCTTC
.	TRBV6-1	TRBJ1-2	.	CASSEALGTRTGGYTF	TGTGCCAGCAGTGAAGCGCTCGGGACACGCACGGGCGGCTACACCTTC
TRBD1	TRBV30	TRBJ2-7	.	CAWGTDHYEQYF	TGTGCCTGGGGGACAGACCACTACGAGCAGTACTTC
.	TRBV2	TRBJ1-5	.	CASSVQVQPQHF	TGTGCCAGCAGTGTGCAAGTTCAGCCCCAGCATTTT
.	TRBV2	TRBJ1-3	.	CASSLTMNTIYF	TGTGCCAGCAGTTTAACGATGAACACCATATATTTT
TRBD1	TRBV30	TRBJ1-1	few	CAWKDRANTEAFF	TGTGCCTGGAAAGACAGGGCTAACACTGAAGCTTTCTTT
.	TRBV30	TRBJ1-6	.	CAWSVLDGNNSPLHF	TGTGCCTGGAGTGTACTGGACGGCAATAATTCACCCCTCCACTTT
.	TRBV10-3	TRBJ2-5	few	CAISAVPGRETQYF	TGTGCCATCAGCGCGGTACCGGGAAGGGAGACCCAGTACTTC
TRBD1	TRBV5-8	TRBJ2-7	.	CASSMDRGVSYEQYF	TGTGCCAGCAGCATGGACAGGGGCGTCTCCTACGAGCAGTACTTC
.	TRBV29-1	TRBJ2-1	.	CSVEDRRGTYNEQFF	TGCAGCGTTGAAGATCGAAGGGGGACCTACAATGAGCAGTTCTTC
.	TRBV13	TRBJ1-6	.	CASSSRGSPLHF	TGTGCCAGCAGCTCGAGGGGATCACCCCTCCACTTT
TRBD2	TRBV4-3	TRBJ2-2	medium-sized	CASSLGVAGTGELFF	TGCGCCAGCAGCCTCGGGGTAGCGGGGACCGGGGAGCTGTTTTTT
.	TRBV19	TRBJ1-2	.	CASIPPRRSNYGYTF	TGTGCCAGTATCCCCCCAAGGAGGTCTAACTATGGCTACACCTTC
.	TRBV7-2	TRBJ1-1	.	CASSLGSAGTEAFF	TGTGCCAGCAGCTTAGGGTCCGCGGGCACTGAAGCTTTCTTT
.	TRBV29-1	TRBJ1-3	.	CSVGRDLGNTIYF	TGCAGCGTTGGAAGGGATCTTGGAAACACCATATATTTT
.	TRBV4-1	TRBJ2-7	few	CASSQDRTGSYEQYF	TGCGCCAGCAGCCAAGATAGGACCGGCTCCTACGAGCAGTACTTC
.	TRBV27	TRBJ2-7	.	CASSLKWPFYEQYF	TGTGCCAGCAGTTTAAAATGGCCCTTCTACGAGCAGTACTTC
.	TRBV7-2	TRBJ1-6	.	CASSSLRDGNSPLHF	TGTGCCAGCAGCTCCCTCAGGGACGGAAATTCACCCCTCCACTTT
.	TRBV4-3	TRBJ2-7	few	CASSQDAASSYEQYF	TGCGCCAGCAGCCAAGATGCGGCTAGCTCCTACGAGCAGTACTTC
.	TRBV29-1	TRBJ2-7	.	CSVEADSYEQYF	TGCAGCGTTGAGGCAGACAGCTACGAGCAGTACTTC
.	TRBV28	TRBJ2-7	.	CASSFGGDHYEQYF	TGTGCCAGCAGTTTTGGAGGGGACCACTACGAGCAGTACTTC
.	TRBV4-1	TRBJ2-7	.	CASSQVSLYEQYF	TGCGCCAGCAGCCAAGTCTCCCTCTACGAGCAGTACTTC
.	TRBV28	TRBJ1-4	.	CASSLFQGGVEKLFF	TGTGCCAGCAGTTTATTCCAAGGAGGGGTTGAAAAACTGTTTTTT
.	TRBV6-1	TRBJ1-5	.	CASSARGVYSNQPQHF	TGTGCCAGCAGTGCCCGAGGCGTTTATAGCAATCAGCCCCAGCATTTT
.	TRBV4-3	TRBJ2-7	.	CASSQETGYEQYF	TGCGCCAGCAGCCAAGAAACAGGCTACGAGCAGTACTTC
.	TRBV4-1	TRBJ1-5	.	CASSQDSGQNFNQPQHF	TGCGCCAGCAGCCAAGATTCGGGACAAAACTTCAATCAGCCCCAGCATTTT
TRBD2	TRBV2	TRBJ2-3	few	CASRATFTRGGTDTQYF	TGTGCCAGCAGAGCCACCTTCACGCGGGGGGGCACAGATACGCAGTATTTT